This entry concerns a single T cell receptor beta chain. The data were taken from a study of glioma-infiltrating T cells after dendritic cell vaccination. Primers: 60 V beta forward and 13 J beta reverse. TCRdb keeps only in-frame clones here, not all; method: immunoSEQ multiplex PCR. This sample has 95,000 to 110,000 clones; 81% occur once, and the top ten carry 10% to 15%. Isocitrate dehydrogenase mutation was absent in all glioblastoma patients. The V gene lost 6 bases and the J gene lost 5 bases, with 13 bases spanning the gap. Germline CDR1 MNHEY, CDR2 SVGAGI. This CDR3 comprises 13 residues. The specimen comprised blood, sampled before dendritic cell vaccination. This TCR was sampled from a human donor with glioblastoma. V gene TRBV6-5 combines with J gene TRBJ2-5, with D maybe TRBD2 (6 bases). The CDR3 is CASSKEGLETQYF. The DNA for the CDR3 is TGTGCCAGCAGCAAGGAGGGTTTGGAGACCCAGTACTTC.